This T cell receptor (beta chain) is drawn from a study of cytomegalovirus exposure and HLA in healthy donors. Notes on this clone: The target antigen is unknown.

V was shortened by 7 bases and J by 3 bases, with 19 bases between the two germline ends. The length of the CDR3 is 14 residues. Germline CDR1 reads GTSNPN; CDR2 reads SVGIG (reference sequence). Primers for the PCR totalled 60 Vbeta and 13 Jbeta. Method: immunoSEQ multiplex PCR; TCRdb's copy keeps in-frame clones and lacks some. Among under 200,000 clones listed, approximately 77% were seen once. General study results and limits: Highly shared variants forming one cluster were likely a sequencing artifact. With DRB1 most and HLA-C fewest, TCR association rates differed between HLA loci in a later analysis. Because they were indistinguishable, some V segments, including TRBV6-2 and TRBV6-3, were excluded. The authors reported that TCR beta sequences could predict HLA-A and HLA-B alleles. These predictions were accurate for most subjects in the first cohort.

This chain links TRBV30 with TRBJ2-7; D is possibly TRBD1 (6 bases). The source material was PBMCs. The sequence came from a male donor in good health and CMV-seronegative. The DNA of the CDR3 is TGTGCCTACTCACGGACAGTTTGGAACTACGAGCAGTACTTC. It yields the protein CAYSRTVWNYEQYF.